The 28 T cell receptor beta chains below come from one sample, sequenced in a study of technical replicates of blood from several donors. Some clones are missing from TCRdb's copy, which holds only in-frame ones; the method was immunoSEQ multiplex PCR. Of under 85,000 clones listed, roughly 97% are singletons. Sample: T cells isolated from PBMCs. Receptors were obtained from a human donor in good health.

This clone showed up just a few times. V and J are TRBV4-1 and TRBJ2-1; 9 nucleotides match TRBD2. V shed 4 bases, J shed 4 bases, and the junction held 8 bases outside the gene matches. The CDR3 has 16 residues. The germline V gene has CDR1 MGHRA and CDR2 YSYEKL. The CDR3 nucleotides read TGCGCCAGCAGCCCGAATGTGGCGGGAGGGTACAATGAGCAGTTCTTC. Translating gives CASSPNVAGGYNEQFF.

This chain joins TRBV29-1 and TRBJ1-2, with D perhaps matching TRBD1 (6 bases). This CDR3 region has 16 residues. V was clipped by 6 bases and J by 5 bases, with 25 bases between them. Germline-derived CDR1 and CDR2 are SQVTM and ANQGSEA. CDR3 in DNA: TGCAGCGTCCGCCATGGACAGCTCGCTCTCGAGTATGGCTACACCTTC. Its translation: CSVRHGQLALEYGYTF.

This clone appeared a few times. The chain joins TRBV7-2 to TRBJ1-1; D perhaps matches TRBD1 (5 bases). Deletions cut 7 bases from V and 2 bases from J, with 11 bases between. The CDR3 totals 13 residues. CDR1 and CDR2 (germline): SGHTA, FQGNSA. The chain's CDR3 is CASKVTGNTEAFF. In DNA form, the CDR3 reads TGTGCCAGCAAAGTTACAGGAAACACTGAAGCTTTCTTT.

This chain joins TRBV12-5 and TRBJ2-3; tentative D call: TRBD2 (6 bases). Germline CDR1 is LGHNT and CDR2 is FRNRAP. Trimming shortened V by 4 bases and J by 0 bases, and 11 bases separated the two germline ends. The CDR3 length is 15 residues. The CDR3 spells CASGSGDASTDTQYF. CDR3 coding DNA: TGTGCTAGTGGTTCGGGGGATGCTAGCACAGATACGCAGTATTTT. Looking up the rest from reference TRBV12-5 and TRBJ2-3 gives the full variable domain: DARVTQTPRHKVTEMGQEVTMRCQPILGHNTVFWYRQTMMQGLELLAYFRNRAPLDDSGMPKDRFSAEMPDATLATLKIQPSEPRDSAVYFCASGSGDASTDTQYFGPGTRLTVL.

CDR3 in amino acids: CASSLARGGYGYTF. CDR3 in DNA: TGTGCCAGCAGCTTAGCCAGGGGTGGCTATGGCTACACCTTC. The V call is TRBV7-9, the J call TRBJ1-2; weak D call: TRBD1 (6 bases). The CDR3 has 14 residues. Germline CDR1 reads SEHNR; CDR2 reads FQNEAQ (reference sequence). The ends were cut back, 0 bases at V and 4 bases at J, with 9 bases in the middle.

The chain is built from TRBV7-8 and TRBJ1-3; D not resolved. The germline V gene has CDR1 SGHVS and CDR2 FQNEAQ. V was shortened by 2 bases and J by 3 bases, with 14 bases between the two germline ends. CDR3 length: 16 amino acids. CDR3 amino acids: CASSLSTERSGNTIYF. CDR3 bases: TGTGCCAGCAGCTTATCAACGGAGCGGAGTGGAAACACCATATATTTT.

A single count supports this clone. This chain uses TRBV10-3 with TRBJ2-7, with TRBD1 matching over 7 bases. V was pared by 8 bases and J by 4 bases, with 11 bases of the junction left unmatched. Germline CDR1 ENHRY, CDR2 SYGVKD. This CDR3 is 14 amino acids long. CDR3 bases: TGTGCCATCGGACCGAAGGGGGCGAGGTACGAGCAGTACTTC. It specifies CAIGPKGARYEQYF.

The genes are TRBV7-9 and TRBJ2-7; D is possibly TRBD2 (5 bases). The germline CDR1 and CDR2 sequences are SEHNR and FQNEAQ (reference sequence). The CDR3 has 13 amino acids. V was cut by 5 bases and J by 4 bases, with 12 bases left in between. The CDR3 loop is CASSPSGEYEQYF. CDR3 bases: TGTGCCAGCAGCCCCTCCGGGGAGTACGAGCAGTACTTC.

CDR3 nucleotides: TGTGCCAGCAGTTTAAGACAGGGGGCTGTCGATGGCTACACCTTC. This sequence encodes CASSLRQGAVDGYTF. The chain combines TRBV27 with TRBJ1-2; 10 positions agree with TRBD1. CDR1 and CDR2 from the germline V gene are MNHEY and SMNVEV (reference sequence). The CDR3 runs to 15 residues. V shed 2 bases, J shed 6 bases, and the junction held 6 bases outside the gene matches.

This clone was detected only once. The V and J genes are TRBV19 and TRBJ1-1; a possible D gene is TRBD1 (6 bases). The germline gives CDR1 LNHDA, CDR2 SQIVND (reference sequence). Deletions cut 8 bases from V and 0 bases from J, with 13 bases between. CDR3 size: 14 residues. CDR3: CASSDSLMNTEAFF. The CDR3 DNA reads TGTGCCAGTTCGGACAGCCTCATGAACACTGAAGCTTTCTTT.

The chain couples TRBV10-3 to TRBJ1-2; TRBD1 matches at 12 bases. The germline gives CDR1 ENHRY, CDR2 SYGVKD. The ends lost 11 bases at V and 3 bases at J; junction bases unmatched: 13. The CDR3 loop spans 16 amino acids. The CDR3: CASKDSGTGGHYGYTF. As DNA, the CDR3 is TGTGCCTCGAAGGACTCCGGGACAGGGGGCCACTATGGCTACACCTTC.

The chain couples TRBV10-3 to TRBJ1-2; unclear D gene. Trimming pared 11 bases from V and 0 bases from J, leaving 7 bases between. The length of the CDR3 is 11 residues. Germline CDR1 ENHRY, CDR2 SYGVKD. CDR3 bases: TGTGCCTCGGGGACTAACTATGGCTACACCTTC. As protein: CASGTNYGYTF.

The J gene is TRBJ2-2, the V gene TRBV11-2, with a tentative D call TRBD1 (6 bases). V lost 1 base and J 2 bases, leaving 17 bases between the germline ends. Germline V CDR1 and CDR2: SGHAT, FQNNGV. The CDR3 covers 18 residues. CDR3 in DNA: TGTGCCAGCAGCTTAGGGGATAGGGGCAGGGGAAACACCGGGGAGCTGTTTTTT. Translated, it gives CASSLGDRGRGNTGELFF.

V and J are TRBV6-5 and TRBJ2-7, with 9 bases identical to TRBD2. Germline assignment: CDR1 MNHEY and CDR2 SVGAGI. Germline trimming cut 6 bases from V and 4 bases from J; bases unmatched to any gene: 10. The CDR3 is 15 amino acids. CDR3 DNA sequence: TGTGCCAGCAGCCCCTCCGCTAGCGGGGTATACGAGCAGTACTTC. Protein: CASSPSASGVYEQYF.

The chain is built from TRBV5-6 and TRBJ2-2; a possible D gene is TRBD1 (6 bases). Germline V lookup: CDR1 SGHDT, CDR2 YYEEEE. Trimming shortened V by 4 bases and J by 4 bases, and 14 bases separated the two germline ends. The CDR3 loop spans 15 amino acids. The CDR3 DNA reads TGTGCCAGCAGCCAAAACAGGGTTTTCACCGGGGAGCTGTTTTTT. This translates into CASSQNRVFTGELFF.

The chain joins TRBV10-2 to TRBJ2-3, with D possibly TRBD2 on 6 matching bases. Trimming removed 2 bases at V and 4 bases at J, with 13 bases between. The V gene's germline CDR1 is WSHSY and CDR2 SAAADI. The CDR3 loop spans 15 amino acids. The CDR3: CASSEERLVADTQYF. The CDR3 DNA reads TGCGCCAGCAGTGAGGAAAGACTAGTTGCAGATACGCAGTATTTT.

The chain employs TRBV6-5 and TRBJ2-1, with D possibly TRBD1 on 5 matching bases. The CDR3 runs to 13 residues. Germline CDR1 MNHEY, CDR2 SVGAGI. The germline V and J ends were trimmed by 2 bases and 8 bases, with 10 bases remaining between them. DNA of the CDR3: TGTGCCAGCAGTTACGGTCAGGGCGATGAGCAGTTCTTC. Amino acids: CASSYGQGDEQFF.

This chain links TRBV2 with TRBJ2-7, with TRBD1 matching over 10 bases. The CDR3 has 15 residues. The germline CDR1 and CDR2 sequences are SNHLY and FYNNEI. With V trimmed by 5 bases and J by 2 bases, 6 bases remained unmatched. CDR3 region: CASSRGTGVPYEQYF. Written as DNA, the CDR3 is TGTGCCAGCAGTAGGGGGACAGGGGTCCCCTACGAGCAGTACTTC.

The rearrangement uses TRBV18 and TRBJ2-7; 10 nucleotides match TRBD2. The ends lost 4 bases at V and 4 bases at J; junction bases unmatched: 10. Germline V gene lookup returns CDR1 KGHSH and CDR2 LQKENI. The length of the CDR3 is 16 residues. CDR3 DNA sequence: TGTGCCAGCTCACTCGGAGCTACAGCGGGAGGGTACGAGCAGTACTTC. This codes for CASSLGATAGGYEQYF.

The genes are TRBV5-1 and TRBJ1-2; no reliable D call. The V gene lost 1 base and the J gene lost 6 bases, with 13 bases spanning the gap. In germline, CDR1 is SGHRS, CDR2 YFSETQ. The CDR3 runs 14 residues. In DNA form, the CDR3 reads TGCGCCAGCAGCTTGTCCGGGGTCGATGATGGCTACACCTTC. Translating gives CASSLSGVDDGYTF.

The genes are TRBV5-4 and TRBJ2-3, with D maybe TRBD2 (5 bases). In germline, CDR1 is SGHNT, CDR2 YYREEE (reference sequence). There are 14 residues in the CDR3. V shed 0 bases and J shed 4 bases, with 9 bases lying between them. The CDR3 DNA sequence: TGTGCCAGCAGCTTGGATGGACTTTCAGATACGCAGTATTTT. Amino acid sequence: CASSLDGLSDTQYF.

This clone was observed a single time. This chain uses TRBV30 with TRBJ1-6, with no clear D. Germline CDR1 reads GTSNPN; CDR2 reads SVGIG (reference sequence). The CDR3 loop spans 13 amino acids. Deletions cut 1 base from V and 10 bases from J, with 11 bases between. The CDR3 nucleotides read TGTGCCTGGAGTGAAAGTAGATCCTCACCCCTCCACTTT. Its protein product is CAWSESRSSPLHF.

V usage is TRBV6-1 and J usage is TRBJ2-3; weak D call: TRBD2 (6 bases). The V end lost 6 bases, the J end lost 1 base, and 14 bases lay between the germline ends. CDR3 length equals 15 residues. Germline V gene sequence: CDR1 MNHNS, CDR2 SASEGT. Here the CDR3 reads CASSRRDGGTDTQYF. CDR3 coding DNA: TGTGCCAGCAGCCGGAGGGATGGGGGCACAGATACGCAGTATTTT.

CDR3 loop: CAWSVQFLGDRGRGYGYTF. As DNA, the CDR3 is TGTGCCTGGAGTGTCCAATTTCTAGGGGACAGGGGGCGCGGCTATGGCTACACCTTC. The chain recombines TRBV30 with TRBJ1-2; 12 bases are a match to TRBD1. J gave up 4 bases and V 0 bases, and 15 bases lay outside the gene matches. Per the germline V gene, CDR1 is GTSNPN and CDR2 is SVGIG (reference sequence). This CDR3 contains 19 residues. Looking up the rest from reference TRBV30 and TRBJ1-2 gives the full variable domain: SQTIHQWPATLVQPVGSPLSLECTVEGTSNPNLYWYRQAAGRGLQLLFYSVGIGQISSEVPQNLSASRPQDRQFILSSKKLLLSDSGFYLCAWSVQFLGDRGRGYGYTFGSGTRLTVV.

The CDR3 DNA reads as TGTGCCAGCAGCCGGACCCGGGACTACAAAGAGACCCAGTACTTC. As protein: CASSRTRDYKETQYF. The V and J genes are TRBV7-9 and TRBJ2-5, with 7 bases matching TRBD2. Germline loops: CDR1 SEHNR, CDR2 FQNEAQ (reference sequence). V was pared by 5 bases and J by 3 bases, with 9 bases of the junction left unmatched. This CDR3 has 15 residues.

The chain is built from TRBV4-1 and TRBJ2-3; 9 bases are a match to TRBD2. This CDR3 spans 17 amino acids. Germline V CDR1 and CDR2: MGHRA, YSYEKL. Losses at the gene ends were 6 bases for V and 2 bases for J; bases not matched to a gene: 12. In DNA, the CDR3 is TGCGCCAGCAGTGAGAGTAGCGGGGGCCTAGACACAGATACGCAGTATTTT. Encoded protein: CASSESSGGLDTDTQYF.

This chain joins TRBV9 and TRBJ2-1; D is possibly TRBD2 (6 bases). Germline CDR1 and CDR2: SGDLS and YYNGEE. V lost 4 bases, J lost 9 bases, and 14 bases lay in between. CDR3 size: 13 residues. The CDR3 nucleotides are TGTGCCAGCAGCCGGGACTTCCACACTGAGCAGTTCTTC. Translation: CASSRDFHTEQFF.

The chain has TRBV19 and TRBJ1-2; 10 nucleotides line up with TRBD1. Germline-derived CDR1 and CDR2 are LNHDA and SQIVND (reference sequence). V shed 7 bases and J 6 bases; nucleotides not matched to a gene: 8. The CDR3 has 14 amino acids. CDR3 sequence reads: CASKEAGTGDGYTF. Here the CDR3 DNA reads TGTGCCAGTAAAGAAGCCGGGACAGGGGATGGCTACACCTTC.